One sample yielded the 29 T cell receptor beta chains listed below, sequenced in a study of cytomegalovirus exposure and HLA in healthy donors. It was with 60 Vbeta and 13 Jbeta primers that the PCR ran. TCRdb keeps only in-frame clones here, not all; method: immunoSEQ multiplex PCR. The table shows about 140,000 clones, with 70% to 85% occurring only once. Sequencing was carried out using PBMCs. The receptor source for this set is an older woman in good health and CMV-seropositive.

The chain uses TRBV29-1 and TRBJ1-2; tentative D call: TRBD1 (5 bases). Germline CDR1 and CDR2: SQVTM and ANQGSEA. V lost 2 bases to trimming and J lost 7 bases, with 11 bases between them. CDR3 length: 12 residues. The CDR3 loop is CSVENGGVGYTF. The CDR3 region has the DNA TGCAGCGTTGAAAACGGAGGGGTTGGCTACACCTTC.

The DNA of the CDR3 is TGCGCCAGCTCGGGGGCGGGAGGCTCCTACAATGAGCAGTTCTTC. Translation: CASSGAGGSYNEQFF. This chain connects TRBV4-1 to TRBJ2-1; 8 positions agree with TRBD2. This CDR3 spans 15 amino acids. Germline CDR1 reads MGHRA; CDR2 reads YSYEKL. V was clipped by 8 bases and J by 0 bases; unmatched bases: 6.

A single count supports this clone. The chain combines TRBV19 with TRBJ2-7; TRBD2 might be the D (6 bases). V was shortened by 5 bases and J by 7 bases, with 15 bases between the two germline ends. CDR1 is LNHDA, CDR2 SQIVND, per germline (reference sequence). The CDR3 covers 13 residues. The CDR3: CASSPRPGGEQYF. The CDR3 nucleotides read TGTGCCAGTAGTCCCCGTCCCGGAGGGGAGCAGTACTTC.

This clone appeared once. The chain employs TRBV18 and TRBJ1-4; D is unresolved. Germline CDR1 is KGHSH and CDR2 is LQKENI. The V and J ends lost 3 bases and 8 bases respectively, with 10 bases between them. This CDR3 comprises 13 residues. The CDR3 bases are TGTGCCAGCTCACCCCGAGTACGAGAAAAACTGTTTTTT. Translated: CASSPRVREKLFF.

V is TRBV5-1 and J is TRBJ1-6; no reliable D call. Germline values: CDR1 SGHRS, CDR2 YFSETQ. The CDR3 is 15 residues long. The germline V and J ends were trimmed by 1 base and 6 bases, with 11 bases remaining between them. The CDR3 is CASSLTLTSNSPLHF. As DNA, the CDR3 is TGCGCCAGCAGCTTGACATTGACAAGTAATTCACCCCTCCACTTT.

V gene TRBV9 combines with J gene TRBJ2-1; TRBD2 might be the D (6 bases). This CDR3 spans 13 amino acids. The germline V gene encodes CDR1 SGDLS and CDR2 YYNGEE. Between the trimmed V and J ends, which lost 7 bases and 8 bases, there was a span of 16 bases. CDR3 nucleotide sequence: TGTGCCAGCGCTAGCGCCCCGGCGGATGAGCAGTTCTTC. The encoded protein is CASASAPADEQFF.

The genes are TRBV7-2 and TRBJ2-3, with 8 bases that match TRBD2. Germline loops: CDR1 SGHTA, CDR2 FQGNSA. The ends lost 1 base at V and 3 bases at J; junction bases unmatched: 6. The CDR3 covers 16 residues. CDR3 in amino acids: CASSLVSTSATDTQYF. DNA for the CDR3: TGTGCCAGCAGCTTAGTATCGACTAGCGCGACAGATACGCAGTATTTT.

This clone has more than one count but fewer than ten. The rearrangement joins TRBV7-9 to TRBJ2-5, with 7 bases that match TRBD1. With V trimmed by 4 bases and J by 2 bases, 4 bases remained unmatched. Germline values: CDR1 SEHNR, CDR2 FQNEAQ (reference sequence). This CDR3 comprises 14 residues. The CDR3 sequence: CASSWTGWQETQYF. CDR3 DNA: TGTGCCAGCAGCTGGACAGGTTGGCAAGAGACCCAGTACTTC.

V is TRBV7-6 and J is TRBJ2-1; possibly TRBD2 for D (5 bases). The ends were cut back, 2 bases at V and 15 bases at J, with 11 bases in the middle. The CDR3 contains 11 residues. Germline CDR1 SGHVS, CDR2 FNYEAQ. The DNA of the CDR3 is TGTGCCAGCAGCTTACGTCGAGGGCTGTTCTTC. Protein: CASSLRRGLFF. Full variable domain (rest looked up from reference TRBV7-6 and TRBJ2-1): GAGVSQSPRYKVTKRGQDVALRCDPISGHVSLYWYRQALGQGPEFLTYFNYEAQQDKSGLPNDRFSAERPEGSISTLTIQRTEQRDSAMYRCASSLRRGLFFGPGTRLTVL.

V and J are TRBV19 and TRBJ2-7; 8 nucleotides line up with TRBD1. CDR3 size: 14 residues. Trimming removed 7 bases from V and 3 bases from J; junction bases left unmatched: 8. From germline, CDR1 is LNHDA and CDR2 SQIVND (reference sequence). CDR3 coding DNA: TGTGCCAGTAACGGGGGACAGGACCTCTACGAGCAGTACTTC. It yields the protein CASNGGQDLYEQYF.

The chain links TRBV7-8 to TRBJ1-5; tentative D call: TRBD1 (5 bases). There are 19 residues in the CDR3. The V end was cut by 5 bases, the J end by 2 bases, with 25 bases between. The V gene's germline CDR1 is SGHVS and CDR2 FQNEAQ. CDR3 region: CASSTTAARVFVGNQPQHF. Here the CDR3 DNA reads TGTGCCAGCAGCACAACGGCGGCCAGGGTGTTTGTTGGCAATCAGCCCCAGCATTTT.

The chain joins TRBV4-1 to TRBJ2-7, with D possibly matching TRBD1 (6 bases). The CDR3 extends over 15 amino acids. CDR1 is MGHRA and CDR2 is YSYEKL in the germline V gene. The V gene lost 2 bases and the J gene lost 0 bases, with 11 bases spanning the gap. The CDR3 DNA reads as TGCGCCAGCAGCCAATATGAGGGGGACTCCTACGAGCAGTACTTC. This gives the protein CASSQYEGDSYEQYF.

CDR3 nucleotide sequence: TGTGCCAGCAGCTCCCGGGGCGAGCAGTACTTC. Amino acids: CASSSRGEQYF. The rearrangement joins TRBV13 to TRBJ2-7; a weak D match, TRBD2 (5 bases). This CDR3 is 11 amino acids long. Germline lookup yields CDR1 PRHDT and CDR2 FYEKMQ (reference sequence). V dropped 4 bases and J dropped 6 bases, with 7 bases sitting between them. Combining the CDR3 with reference TRBV13 and TRBJ2-7 gives the whole variable domain AAGVIQSPRHLIKEKRETATLKCYPIPRHDTVYWYQQGPGQDPQFLISFYEKMQSDKGSIPDRFSAQQFSDYHSELNMSSLELGDSALYFCASSSRGEQYFGPGTRLTVT.

This clone has a handful of counts. The gene calls are TRBV27 and TRBJ1-4, with D possibly being TRBD1 (6 bases). V dropped 6 bases and J dropped 6 bases, with 11 bases sitting between them. Germline V CDR1 and CDR2: MNHEY, SMNVEV (reference sequence). The CDR3 consists of 13 residues. The CDR3: CASRGAGYEKLFF. The DNA for the CDR3 is TGTGCCAGCAGGGGGGCAGGGTATGAAAAACTGTTTTTT.

The chain has TRBV6-5 and TRBJ2-7, with 8 bases fitting TRBD1. The CDR3 is 14 residues long. V lost 5 bases, J lost 5 bases, and 8 bases stayed unmatched. In germline, CDR1 is MNHEY, CDR2 SVGAGI. Written as DNA, the CDR3 is TGTGCCAGCAGTGATTCAGGGGGCCGGCACGAGCAGTACTTC. Protein product: CASSDSGGRHEQYF.

This clone turned up a few times. The chain employs TRBV7-9 and TRBJ1-4; D is uncertain. The CDR3 extends over 14 amino acids. V lost 6 bases and J 8 bases, leaving 16 bases between the germline ends. CDR1 SEHNR and CDR2 FQNEAQ come from the germline V gene (reference sequence). CDR3 in amino acids: CASRSRHGEEKLFF. CDR3 in DNA: TGTGCCAGCAGGTCCAGGCATGGCGAGGAAAAACTGTTTTTT.

This sequence joins TRBV19 and TRBJ2-2, with TRBD1 matching 10 bases. V lost 5 bases, J lost 5 bases, and 17 bases stayed unmatched. The CDR3 is 19 amino acids. Germline-derived CDR1 and CDR2 are LNHDA and SQIVND (reference sequence). In DNA, the CDR3 is TGTGCCAGTAGTTTAACCGGGACAGGGGTACAGTTGGGGACCGGGGAGCTGTTTTTT. Translated: CASSLTGTGVQLGTGELFF.

The J gene is TRBJ2-7, the V gene TRBV6-5; D may be TRBD2 (7 bases). Trimming shortened V by 4 bases and J by 7 bases, and 14 bases separated the two germline ends. The CDR3 has 13 amino acids. Looked up from germline, CDR1 is MNHEY and CDR2 is SVGAGI. The chain's CDR3 is CASSSGGVREQYF. As DNA, the CDR3 is TGTGCCAGCAGTTCGGGGGGCGTCCGGGAGCAGTACTTC.

This rearrangement joins TRBV2 to TRBJ1-1; 9 nucleotides align to TRBD1. Germline V gene lookup returns CDR1 SNHLY and CDR2 FYNNEI. The CDR3 loop spans 14 amino acids. Germline trimming cut 4 bases from V and 1 base from J; bases unmatched to any gene: 1. CDR3 protein: CASSVQGANTEAFF. The CDR3 DNA reads as TGTGCCAGCAGTGTACAGGGGGCGAACACTGAAGCTTTCTTT.

The rearrangement links TRBV7-2 to TRBJ2-3, with D possibly TRBD2 on 5 matching bases. The ends were cut back, 3 bases at V and 10 bases at J, with 23 bases in the middle. Per germline, CDR1 SGHTA and CDR2 FQGNSA. The CDR3 is 16 amino acids. The CDR3 region is CASSFLPRSGGIAQYF. The CDR3 DNA follows: TGTGCCAGCAGCTTCCTCCCCCGCAGCGGTGGCATCGCGCAGTATTTT.

This chain links TRBV11-3 with TRBJ1-5; D not certain. The germline V gene has CDR1 SGHNT and CDR2 YENEEA. CDR3 length: 15 residues. Trimming shortened V by 1 base and J by 5 bases, and 12 bases separated the two germline ends. For the CDR3, the DNA is TGTGCCAGCAGCTTAGTTATTCACAGCTATCAGCCCCAGCATTTT. This codes for CASSLVIHSYQPQHF.

J is TRBJ2-7 and V is TRBV28; no definite D call. Per germline, CDR1 MDHEN and CDR2 SYDVKM. The CDR3 is 12 residues long. With 2 bases removed from V and 2 bases from J, the gap between germline ends came to 4 bases. In DNA form, the CDR3 reads TGTGCCAGCAGTTTAGCAGCCTACGAGCAGTACTTC. Amino acid sequence: CASSLAAYEQYF.

The chain recombines TRBV30 with TRBJ2-5; maybe TRBD1 (5 bases). Gene TRBJ2-7 matches the end of the DNA better, so the J call may be wrong. The CDR3 contains 14 residues. CDR1 is GTSNPN, CDR2 SVGIG, per germline (reference sequence). CDR3 sequence (DNA): TGTGCCTGGAGTGTACGACAGAGCGCCTACGAGCAGTACTTC. It yields the protein CAWSVRQSAYEQYF.

This clone appeared a single time. Other nucleotide sequences from this sample produce the same CDR3. The V call is TRBV5-1, the J call TRBJ2-7, with 12 bases aligning to TRBD2. In germline, CDR1 is SGHRS, CDR2 YFSETQ. After removal of 0 bases from V and 6 bases from J, the junction contained 4 bases not matched to a gene. This CDR3 is built from 15 residues. The CDR3 bases are TGCGCCAGCAGCTTGGGACTAGCGGGAGAAGGCGAGCAGTACTTC. It yields the protein CASSLGLAGEGEQYF.

This clone is labeled as medium-sized. Other DNA sequences of this sample code for an identical CDR3. The rearrangement links TRBV5-4 to TRBJ1-1; D uncertain. Trimming took off 4 bases at V and 5 bases at J, with 12 bases between the two ends. This CDR3 region has 13 residues. CDR1 is SGHNT and CDR2 is YYREEE in the germline V gene (reference sequence). CDR3 residues: CASSLGDATEAFF. In DNA, the CDR3 is TGTGCCAGCAGCCTAGGAGACGCTACTGAAGCTTTCTTT.

V usage is TRBV7-2 and J usage is TRBJ2-7; D may be TRBD2 (5 bases). V shed 5 bases and J shed 12 bases, with 20 bases lying between them. The CDR3 has 13 residues. Per the germline V gene, CDR1 is SGHTA and CDR2 is FQGNSA. The CDR3 here is CASSPDEGGRRYF. The CDR3 DNA follows: TGTGCCAGCAGCCCAGACGAGGGTGGCCGGAGGTACTTC. Full variable domain (outside the CDR3, taken from reference TRBV7-2 and TRBJ2-7): GAGVSQSPSNKVTEKGKDVELRCDPISGHTALYWYRQSLGQGLEFLIYFQGNSAPDKSGLPSDRFSAERTGGSVSTLTIQRTQQEDSAVYLCASSPDEGGRRYFGPGTRLTVT.

J is TRBJ1-1 and V is TRBV5-1; unclear D gene. The CDR3 consists of 14 residues. Germline-derived CDR1 and CDR2 are SGHRS and YFSETQ. The germline V and J ends were trimmed by 1 base and 0 bases, with 7 bases remaining between them. The CDR3 DNA follows: TGCGCCAGCAGCTTGACAGTGATGAACACTGAAGCTTTCTTT. As protein: CASSLTVMNTEAFF.

CDR3 nucleotide sequence: TGTGCCTGGAGTGTAGGGGACAGGGGGCGCGAGCAGTACTTC. The encoded protein is CAWSVGDRGREQYF. V usage is TRBV30 and J usage is TRBJ2-7, with 12 bases aligning to TRBD1. The CDR3 sequence is 14 residues long. Trimming removed 0 bases from V and 6 bases from J; junction bases left unmatched: 3. Looked up from germline, CDR1 is GTSNPN and CDR2 is SVGIG (reference sequence).

The chain couples TRBV10-3 to TRBJ2-5, with 11 bases matching TRBD2. Trimming removed 3 bases from V and 2 bases from J; junction bases left unmatched: 8. CDR1 and CDR2 from the germline V gene are ENHRY and SYGVKD. This CDR3 spans 17 amino acids. The CDR3 nucleotides are TGTGCCATCAGTGACGGTTTTGGGACTAGCGGTCAAGAGACCCAGTACTTC. Its protein product is CAISDGFGTSGQETQYF.